These 13 T cell receptor beta chains were sequenced from one sample in a study of shared clonotypes between healthy human individuals. TCRdb's table, derived via immunoSEQ multiplex PCR, lists solely in-frame clones and lacks some. The sample lists around 2.1 million clones; more than 85% were seen once. Naive CD8 cells were CD45RO-negative, positively selected for CCR7, excluding terminally differentiated effector memory CD45RA+ cells. The material sequenced was naive CD8+ T cells from PBMCs. The receptors were gathered from a man younger than 35 in good health. Some clones in this sample may be carry-over from other donors' samples.

V is TRBV27 and J is TRBJ2-1, with D unclear. CDR1 MNHEY and CDR2 SMNVEV come from the germline V gene (reference sequence). CDR3 length: 14 amino acids. Trimming removed 5 bases at V and 5 bases at J, with 13 bases between. The chain's CDR3 is CASSPRTRHNEQFF. In DNA, the CDR3 is TGTGCCAGCAGTCCCCGGACGAGACACAATGAGCAGTTCTTC.

The rearrangement uses TRBV27 and TRBJ1-1; no clear D gene. CDR3 length equals 13 residues. Germline V gene sequence: CDR1 MNHEY, CDR2 SMNVEV (reference sequence). Trimming left V 3 bases short and J 8 bases short, with 13 bases between. CDR3 in amino acids: CASSFLGATEAFF. The CDR3 DNA sequence: TGTGCCAGCAGTTTTCTCGGTGCGACCGAAGCTTTCTTT.

The rearrangement joins TRBV19 to TRBJ1-1; possible D gene TRBD1, 6 bases. This CDR3 is built from 13 residues. V was cut by 3 bases and J by 11 bases, with 16 bases left in between. From germline, CDR1 is LNHDA and CDR2 SQIVND (reference sequence). The CDR3 region has the DNA TGTGCCAGTAGTATTCTCGGTCGGACAGCGGCTTTCTTT. This encodes CASSILGRTAAFF. Variable domain in full (rest from reference TRBV19 and TRBJ1-1): DGGITQSPKYLFRKEGQNVTLSCEQNLNHDAMYWYRQDPGQGLRLIYYSQIVNDFQKGDIAEGYSVSREKKESFPLTVTSAQKNPTAFYLCASSILGRTAAFFGQGTRLTVV.

The genes are TRBV9 and TRBJ2-1; 8 nucleotides match TRBD2. This CDR3 has 16 residues. The V and J ends lost 2 bases and 0 bases, in that order; junction bases with no gene match: 4. The germline CDR1 and CDR2 sequences are SGDLS and YYNGEE. The CDR3 region is CASSVGTRASYNEQFF. CDR3 nucleotide sequence: TGTGCCAGCAGCGTGGGGACTAGGGCCTCCTACAATGAGCAGTTCTTC.

With respect to this clone: One end of the junction is discordant with germline, which a read error may explain. The sample has other DNA sequences that encode this CDR3 too. The gene calls are TRBV15 and TRBJ1-3; 8 nucleotides line up with TRBD1. Germline values: CDR1 LNHNV, CDR2 YYDKDF (reference sequence). There are 15 residues in the CDR3. The CDR3 nucleotides read TGTGCCACCAGCCGAGACAGGGGAGGTGGAAACACCATATATTTT. Encoded protein: CATSRDRGGGNTIYF.

V gene TRBV9 combines with J gene TRBJ2-6; D uncertain. This CDR3 has 14 amino acids. Germline V gene sequence: CDR1 SGDLS, CDR2 YYNGEE. Trimming took 3 bases from V and 0 from J, leaving 4 bases between them. The CDR3 region is CASSANSGANVLTF. The CDR3 DNA reads TGTGCCAGCAGCGCGAACTCTGGGGCCAACGTCCTGACTTTC.

Concerning this clone itself: The sample carries other DNA sequences with the same CDR3. The chain recombines TRBV27 with TRBJ2-7, with TRBD2 matching over 13 bases. This CDR3 is built from 16 residues. The germline CDR1 and CDR2 sequences are MNHEY and SMNVEV (reference sequence). The V gene end was trimmed by 5 bases and the J gene end by 3 bases; junction bases not matched to a gene: 7. This CDR3 reads CASSPRLAGGFYEQYF. Here the CDR3 DNA reads TGTGCCAGCAGTCCGCGACTAGCGGGAGGTTTCTACGAGCAGTACTTC.

The chain employs TRBV7-8 and TRBJ2-7; 15 nucleotides line up with TRBD2. From germline, CDR1 is SGHVS and CDR2 FQNEAQ. V dropped 5 bases and J dropped 4; count of bases not matched to a gene: 6. This CDR3 is 16 amino acids long. The CDR3: CASSRGTSGRTYEQYF. DNA for the CDR3: TGTGCCAGCAGCCGGGGGACTAGCGGGAGGACGTACGAGCAGTACTTC.

Notes on this clone: The same CDR3 also results from other DNA sequences found in this sample. In DNA, the CDR3 is TGTGCCAGCAGCAGCCTATACGAGCAGTACTTC. It yields the protein CASSSLYEQYF. The chain employs TRBV11-2 and TRBJ2-7; no reliable D call. There are 11 residues in the CDR3. CDR1 and CDR2 from the germline V gene are SGHAT and FQNNGV. The germline V and J ends were trimmed by 5 bases and 4 bases, with 6 bases remaining between them. Complete variable domain (other parts from reference TRBV11-2 and TRBJ2-7): EAGVAQSPRYKIIEKRQSVAFWCNPISGHATLYWYQQILGQGPKLLIQFQNNGVVDDSQLPKDRFSAERLKGVDSTLKIQPAKLEDSAVYLCASSSLYEQYFGPGTRLTVT.

The chain links TRBV4-2 to TRBJ2-5, with a possible D match to TRBD1 (5 bases). Germline CDR1 is LGHNA and CDR2 is YNFKEQ. This CDR3 has 13 residues. The V end lost 6 bases, the J end lost 5 bases, and 13 bases lay between the germline ends. CDR3 sequence: CASSGRDAETQYF. As DNA, the CDR3 is TGTGCCAGCAGTGGCAGGGATGCCGAGACCCAGTACTTC.

This clone was seen only once. V usage is TRBV29-1 and J usage is TRBJ1-1; possible D gene TRBD1, 5 bases. CDR3 size: 14 residues. Trimming pared 6 bases from V and 2 bases from J, leaving 16 bases between. The germline gives CDR1 SQVTM, CDR2 ANQGSEA. CDR3 nucleotides: TGCAGCGTGGACGGAGGTGGGGACAACACTGAAGCTTTCTTT. Protein product: CSVDGGGDNTEAFF.

This clone was seen more than once but under ten times. The chain employs TRBV7-9 and TRBJ1-1, with 8 bases aligning to TRBD1. CDR1 and CDR2 from the germline V gene are SEHNR and FQNEAQ (reference sequence). Trimming removed 8 bases from V and 10 bases from J; junction bases left unmatched: 9. This CDR3 region has 12 residues. CDR3 protein: CASGGQGERAFF. The CDR3 nucleotides read TGTGCCAGCGGCGGACAGGGCGAGAGAGCTTTCTTT.

A word on this clone: The same CDR3 also results from other DNA sequences found in this sample. The chain links TRBV18 to TRBJ2-2; a possible D gene is TRBD2 (6 bases). Germline lookup yields CDR1 KGHSH and CDR2 LQKENI. V dropped 0 bases and J dropped 4 bases, with 9 bases sitting between them. The CDR3 totals 15 residues. The CDR3 nucleotides are TGTGCCAGCTCACCACCGGGGGGAGGCACCGGGGAGCTGTTTTTT. Translated, it gives CASSPPGGGTGELFF.